This T cell receptor beta chain was captured in a study of blood T cell repertoires in COVID-19. Study details: Material from acute and convalescent COVID-19 was sourced from the United States, Italy and Spain. Nucleic acid was either cDNA or gDNA, and it came from T cells, B-cell-depleted T cells, or PBMCs.

Per the study methods: Scientists estimated how many nucleated cells there were by amplifying reference gene primers. Measured with immunoSEQ multiplex PCR; TCRdb has only the in-frame clones, and not every one. The V and J calls and clone size come from that table; D and trimming were worked out from the DNA. The sample contains some 220,000 clones, roughly 88% of which appear only once. The sample holds a few counts of this clone. This clonotype originated in a man between 45 and 60 years old with active or convalescent COVID-19. The material sequenced was peripheral blood.

CDR3 sequence: CATSRERRFVRGLNTEAFF. In DNA form, the CDR3 reads TGTGCCACCAGCAGAGAGAGACGGTTTGTAAGGGGCCTGAACACTGAAGCTTTCTTT. This chain connects TRBV15 to TRBJ1-1; possibly TRBD1 for D (5 bases). The V and J ends lost 0 bases and 0 bases respectively, with 20 bases between them. The CDR3 runs 19 residues. Germline assignment: CDR1 LNHNV and CDR2 YYDKDF (reference sequence).